Sequencing of this T cell receptor (beta chain) was carried out in a study of T cell clones after liver transplantation. Study details: Three of the eight recipients were HCV-positive; the rest had non-autoimmune, non-viral transplant indications. Until 12-24 months post-transplant, subjects got standard immunosuppression and no induction. Samples came pre-transplant, pre-randomization before withdrawal, and post-randomization after withdrawal ended.

With regard to this clone: Its antigen is as yet unknown.

Study results and limitations: A significant post-transplant drop in circulating graft-donor-reactive CD4 TCRbeta sequences occurred in most of the 8 subjects.

The germline gives CDR1 SGDLS, CDR2 YYNGEE. The V and J ends lost 4 bases and 1 base respectively, with 18 bases between them. This CDR3 is built from 16 residues. The repertoire was sequenced with immunoSEQ multiplex PCR; TCRdb's copy has only in-frame clones and lacks some. The table records more than 75,000 clones, around four fifths of them present only once. The sequence was collected from a human patient who received a liver transplant. Some T cells could come from the graft donor. The input for sequencing was CD4+ T cells from blood, taken 46 months after liver transplant. This chain joins TRBV9 and TRBJ2-7, with no clear D. CDR3 sequence reads: CASSFLGRTASYEQYF. The CDR3 nucleotides are TGTGCCAGCAGCTTCCTCGGGCGGACGGCATCCTACGAGCAGTACTTC.